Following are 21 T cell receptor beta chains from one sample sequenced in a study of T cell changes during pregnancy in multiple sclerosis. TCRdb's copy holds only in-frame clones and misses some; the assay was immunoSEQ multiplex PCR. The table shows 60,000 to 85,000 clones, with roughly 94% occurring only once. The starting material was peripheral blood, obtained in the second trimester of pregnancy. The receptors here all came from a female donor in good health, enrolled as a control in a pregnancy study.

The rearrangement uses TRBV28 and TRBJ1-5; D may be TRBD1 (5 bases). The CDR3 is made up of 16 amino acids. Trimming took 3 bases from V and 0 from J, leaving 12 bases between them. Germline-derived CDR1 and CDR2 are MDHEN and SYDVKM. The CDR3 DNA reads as TGTGCCAGCAGTTTGGGGGGGACCGCTAGCAATCAGCCCCAGCATTTT. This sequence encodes CASSLGGTASNQPQHF.

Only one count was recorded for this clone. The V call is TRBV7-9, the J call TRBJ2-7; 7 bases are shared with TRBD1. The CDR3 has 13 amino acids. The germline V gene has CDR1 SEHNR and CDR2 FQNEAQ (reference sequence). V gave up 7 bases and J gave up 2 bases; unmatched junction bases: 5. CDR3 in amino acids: CASNTGQTYEQYF. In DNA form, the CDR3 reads TGTGCCAGCAATACGGGACAGACCTACGAGCAGTACTTC.

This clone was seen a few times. The CDR3 protein is CASTIGQGAYYGYTF. CDR3 nucleotide sequence: TGTGCCAGCACCATTGGACAGGGGGCGTATTATGGCTACACCTTC. The V gene is TRBV7-9, the J gene TRBJ1-2; 11 bases are a match to TRBD1. The junction had 9 bases not matched to a gene; V was cut back by 7 bases and J by 5 bases. The CDR3 is made up of 15 amino acids. Germline loops: CDR1 SEHNR, CDR2 FQNEAQ (reference sequence).

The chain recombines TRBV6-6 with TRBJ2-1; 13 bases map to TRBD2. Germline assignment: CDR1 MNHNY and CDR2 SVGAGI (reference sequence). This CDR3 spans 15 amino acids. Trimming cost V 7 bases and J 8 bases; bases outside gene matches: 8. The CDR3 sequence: CASTETSGRDHEQFF. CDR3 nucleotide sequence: TGTGCCAGCACCGAAACTAGCGGGAGGGATCATGAGCAGTTCTTC.

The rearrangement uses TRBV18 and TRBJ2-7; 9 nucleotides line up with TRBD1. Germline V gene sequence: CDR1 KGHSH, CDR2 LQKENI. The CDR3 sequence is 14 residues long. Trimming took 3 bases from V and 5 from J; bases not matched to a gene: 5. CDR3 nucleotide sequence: TGTGCCAGCTCACCGAGGGACAGGGTCGACGAGCAGTACTTC. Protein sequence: CASSPRDRVDEQYF. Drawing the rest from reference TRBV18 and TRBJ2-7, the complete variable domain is NAGVMQNPRHLVRRRGQEARLRCSPMKGHSHVYWYRQLPEEGLKFMVYLQKENIIDESGMPKERFSAEFPKEGPSILRIQQVVRGDSAAYFCASSPRDRVDEQYFGPGTRLTVT.

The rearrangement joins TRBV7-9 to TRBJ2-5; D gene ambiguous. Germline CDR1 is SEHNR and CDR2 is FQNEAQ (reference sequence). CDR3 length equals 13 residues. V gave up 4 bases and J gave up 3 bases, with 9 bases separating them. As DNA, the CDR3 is TGTGCCAGCAGCTCAAATACTAAAGAGACCCAGTACTTC. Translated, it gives CASSSNTKETQYF.

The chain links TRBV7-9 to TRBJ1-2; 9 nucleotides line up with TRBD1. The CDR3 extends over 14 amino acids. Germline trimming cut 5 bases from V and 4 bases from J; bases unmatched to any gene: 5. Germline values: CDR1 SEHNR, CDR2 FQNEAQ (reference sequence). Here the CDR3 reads CASSPGQGRYGYTF. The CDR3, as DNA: TGTGCCAGCAGCCCCGGACAGGGGCGCTATGGCTACACCTTC.

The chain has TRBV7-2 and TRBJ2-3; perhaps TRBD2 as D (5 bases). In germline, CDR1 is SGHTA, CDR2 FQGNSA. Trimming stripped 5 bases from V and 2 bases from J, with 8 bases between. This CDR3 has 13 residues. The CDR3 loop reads CASSPRDTDTQYF. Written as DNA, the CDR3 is TGTGCCAGCAGCCCTCGGGACACAGATACGCAGTATTTT.

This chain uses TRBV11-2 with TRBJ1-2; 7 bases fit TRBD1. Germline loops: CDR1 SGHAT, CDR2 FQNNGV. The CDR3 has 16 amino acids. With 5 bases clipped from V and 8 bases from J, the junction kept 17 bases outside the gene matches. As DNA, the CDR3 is TGTGCCAGCAGCCCCCCCCCAGGACAGGCCCTCGGGGGCTACACCTTC. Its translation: CASSPPPGQALGGYTF.

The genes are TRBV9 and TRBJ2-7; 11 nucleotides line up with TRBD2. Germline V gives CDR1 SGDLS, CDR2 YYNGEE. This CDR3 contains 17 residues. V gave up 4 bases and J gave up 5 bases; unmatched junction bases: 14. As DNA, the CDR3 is TGTGCCAGCAGCCGGGGGATACGACTAGCGGGATACGACGAGCAGTACTTC. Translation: CASSRGIRLAGYDEQYF.

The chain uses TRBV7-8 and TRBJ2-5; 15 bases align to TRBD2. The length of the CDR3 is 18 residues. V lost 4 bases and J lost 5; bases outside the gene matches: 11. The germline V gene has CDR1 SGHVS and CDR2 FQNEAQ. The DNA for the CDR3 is TGTGCCAGCAGCTCCGGACTAGCGGGAGGGCCGAAGTGGGAGACCCAGTACTTC. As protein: CASSSGLAGGPKWETQYF.

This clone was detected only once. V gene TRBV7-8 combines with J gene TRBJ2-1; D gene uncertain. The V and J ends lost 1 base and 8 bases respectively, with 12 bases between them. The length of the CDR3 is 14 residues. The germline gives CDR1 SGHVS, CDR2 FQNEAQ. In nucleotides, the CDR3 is TGTGCCAGCAGCTTAGTCTTCGAGATCCATGAGCAGTTCTTC. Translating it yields CASSLVFEIHEQFF.

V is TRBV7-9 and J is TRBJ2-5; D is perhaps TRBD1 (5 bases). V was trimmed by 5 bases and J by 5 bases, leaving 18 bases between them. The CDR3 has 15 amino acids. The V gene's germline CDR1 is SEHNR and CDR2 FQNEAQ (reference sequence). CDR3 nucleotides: TGTGCCAGCAGCCCCGCCCAGACAGTAACCGAGACCCAGTACTTC. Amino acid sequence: CASSPAQTVTETQYF.

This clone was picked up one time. The CDR3 loop is CASSTSGSAYNEQFF. The CDR3 region has the DNA TGTGCCAGCAGTACATCAGGATCGGCCTACAATGAGCAGTTCTTC. The V gene is TRBV27, the J gene TRBJ2-1; D is undetermined. Between the trimmed V and J ends, which lost 5 bases and 2 bases, there was a span of 13 bases. CDR1 MNHEY and CDR2 SMNVEV come from the germline V gene (reference sequence). The CDR3 length is 15 residues.

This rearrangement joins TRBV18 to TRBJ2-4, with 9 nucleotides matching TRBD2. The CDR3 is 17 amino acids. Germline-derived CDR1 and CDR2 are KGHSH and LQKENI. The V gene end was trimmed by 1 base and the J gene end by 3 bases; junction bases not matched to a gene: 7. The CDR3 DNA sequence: TGTGCCAGCTCACCACGATTAGCGGGAGAGGACAAAAACATTCAGTACTTC. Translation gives CASSPRLAGEDKNIQYF.

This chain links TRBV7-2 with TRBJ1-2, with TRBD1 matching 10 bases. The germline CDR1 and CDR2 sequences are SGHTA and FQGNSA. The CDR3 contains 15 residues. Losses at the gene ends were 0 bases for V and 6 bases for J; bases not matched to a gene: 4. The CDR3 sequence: CASSLASGTGDGYTF. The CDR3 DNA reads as TGTGCCAGCAGCTTAGCTAGCGGGACAGGGGATGGCTACACCTTC.

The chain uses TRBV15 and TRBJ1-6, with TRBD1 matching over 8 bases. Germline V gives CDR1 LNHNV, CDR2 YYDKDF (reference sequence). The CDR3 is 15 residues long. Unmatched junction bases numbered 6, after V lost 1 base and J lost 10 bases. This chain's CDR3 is CATSRAGQGTSPLHF. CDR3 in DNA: TGTGCCACCAGCAGAGCTGGACAGGGTACATCACCCCTCCACTTT.

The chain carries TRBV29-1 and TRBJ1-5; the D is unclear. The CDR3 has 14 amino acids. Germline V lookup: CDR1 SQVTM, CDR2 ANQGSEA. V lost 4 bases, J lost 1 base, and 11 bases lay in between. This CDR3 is CSVATAGSNQPQHF. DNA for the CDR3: TGCAGCGTTGCTACAGCGGGAAGCAATCAGCCCCAGCATTTT.

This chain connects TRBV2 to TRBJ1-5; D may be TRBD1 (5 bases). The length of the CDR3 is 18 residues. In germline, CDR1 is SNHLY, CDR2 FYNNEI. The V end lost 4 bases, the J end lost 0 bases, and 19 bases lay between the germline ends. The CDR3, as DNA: TGTGCCAGCAGTGGTCGTCAGGGCAGCATCTATAGCAATCAGCCCCAGCATTTT. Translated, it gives CASSGRQGSIYSNQPQHF. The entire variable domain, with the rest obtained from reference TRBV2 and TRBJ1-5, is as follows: EPEVTQTPSHQVTQMGQEVILRCVPISNHLYFYWYRQILGQKVEFLVSFYNNEISEKSEIFDDQFSVERPDGSNFTLKIRSTKLEDSAMYFCASSGRQGSIYSNQPQHFGDGTRLSIL.

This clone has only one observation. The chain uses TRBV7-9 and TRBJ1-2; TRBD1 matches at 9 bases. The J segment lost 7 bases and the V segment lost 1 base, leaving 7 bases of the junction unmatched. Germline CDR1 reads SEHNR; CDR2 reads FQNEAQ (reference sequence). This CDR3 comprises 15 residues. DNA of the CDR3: TGTGCCAGCAGCTTAGTTCCGGGACAGGGACGTGGCTACACCTTC. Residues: CASSLVPGQGRGYTF.

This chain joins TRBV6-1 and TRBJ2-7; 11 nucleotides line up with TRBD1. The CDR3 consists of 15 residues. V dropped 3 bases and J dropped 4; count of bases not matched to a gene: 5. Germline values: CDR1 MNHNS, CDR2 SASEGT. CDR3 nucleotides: TGTGCCAGCAGTGACGGACAGGGGGCAAGATACGAGCAGTACTTC. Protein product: CASSDGQGARYEQYF.